These 21 T cell receptor beta chains share one sample of origin, sequenced in a study of CD8 T cells in Susac syndrome. An input of roughly 0.5 to 1 ug of RNA was subjected to reverse transcription using random hexamers. TCRdb itself ran the immunoSEQ multiplex PCR reads through MiXCR, one entry per CDR3 protein. Of around 71,000 distinct CDR3 sequences listed, over 90% are singletons. Sample: CD4+ T cells from PBMCs. These receptors were obtained from a human donor with multiple sclerosis.

The rearrangement joins TRBV5-1 to TRBJ2-1; 8 bases agree with TRBD2. This CDR3 has 14 amino acids. Trimming at V came to 4 bases and at J to 8 bases, leaving 8 bases not matched to a gene. CDR1 is SGHRS and CDR2 is YFSETQ in the germline V gene. CDR3 DNA sequence: TGCGCCAGCAGCAAAAGCGGGGGTGTGGATGAGCAGTTCTTC. Translation: CASSKSGGVDEQFF.

V gene TRBV30 combines with J gene TRBJ1-4, with 8 positions matching TRBD1. After removal of 1 base from V and 7 bases from J, the junction contained 8 bases not matched to a gene. The CDR3 loop spans 15 amino acids. CDR1 is GTSNPN, CDR2 SVGIG, per germline (reference sequence). The CDR3 region has the DNA TGTGCCTGGAGTGGCAACAGGGGGATCGGTGAAAAACTGTTTTTT. Translating it yields CAWSGNRGIGEKLFF. The whole variable domain, remainder taken from reference TRBV30 and TRBJ1-4, is SQTIHQWPATLVQPVGSPLSLECTVEGTSNPNLYWYRQAAGRGLQLLFYSVGIGQISSEVPQNLSASRPQDRQFILSSKKLLLSDSGFYLCAWSGNRGIGEKLFFGSGTQLSVL.

This chain uses TRBV7-9 with TRBJ2-3; 8 bases fit TRBD2. V shed 6 bases and J 8 bases; nucleotides not matched to a gene: 16. CDR1 and CDR2 from the germline V gene are SEHNR and FQNEAQ (reference sequence). The CDR3 is made up of 16 amino acids. CDR3 amino acids: CASRPWGGGTSGTQYF. In DNA form, the CDR3 reads TGTGCCAGCAGGCCCTGGGGCGGGGGGACCTCGGGTACGCAGTATTTT.

This chain joins TRBV6-5 and TRBJ2-3; D is unclear. Per the germline V gene, CDR1 is MNHEY and CDR2 is SVGAGI. V lost 7 bases, J lost 5 bases, and 7 bases lay in between. The CDR3 is 11 residues long. CDR3 protein: CASTRGDTQYF. Here the CDR3 DNA reads TGTGCCAGCACCCGCGGAGATACGCAGTATTTT.

This chain connects TRBV11-3 to TRBJ2-7; D gene uncertain. Trimming shortened V by 5 bases and J by 2 bases, and 13 bases separated the two germline ends. The V gene's germline CDR1 is SGHNT and CDR2 YENEEA. This CDR3 contains 14 residues. In nucleotides, the CDR3 is TGTGCCAGCAGCCCGGCCGGCCTGACCTACGAGCAGTACTTC. This sequence encodes CASSPAGLTYEQYF.

The chain combines TRBV28 with TRBJ1-5; no clear D gene. Germline-derived CDR1 and CDR2 are MDHEN and SYDVKM. V gave up 8 bases and J gave up 2 bases, with 10 bases separating them. There are 13 residues in the CDR3. The CDR3 bases are TGTGCCAGCCTCGACACCCGCAATCAGCCCCAGCATTTT. This translates into CASLDTRNQPQHF.

The chain uses TRBV18 and TRBJ2-7, with 7 positions matching TRBD1. CDR3 length equals 14 residues. The germline CDR1 and CDR2 sequences are KGHSH and LQKENI. Trimming removed 3 bases from V and 4 bases from J; junction bases left unmatched: 6. The CDR3 coding sequence is TGTGCCAGCTCACCGGCAGGGGGTGGGTACGAGCAGTACTTC. Residues: CASSPAGGGYEQYF. Variable domain in full (rest from reference TRBV18 and TRBJ2-7): NAGVMQNPRHLVRRRGQEARLRCSPMKGHSHVYWYRQLPEEGLKFMVYLQKENIIDESGMPKERFSAEFPKEGPSILRIQQVVRGDSAAYFCASSPAGGGYEQYFGPGTRLTVT.

The V gene is TRBV5-1, the J gene TRBJ2-5, with D unclear. V dropped 7 bases and J dropped 5 bases, with 6 bases sitting between them. This CDR3 is built from 10 residues. Per germline, CDR1 SGHRS and CDR2 YFSETQ. CDR3 bases: TGCGCCAGCGGGCCGGAGACCCAGTACTTC. Its translation is CASGPETQYF.

V usage is TRBV5-4 and J usage is TRBJ2-2, with D tentatively TRBD2 (7 bases). Trimming pared 6 bases from V and 1 base from J, leaving 13 bases between. The CDR3 runs to 15 residues. Looked up from germline, CDR1 is SGHNT and CDR2 is YYREEE (reference sequence). The CDR3 DNA follows: TGTGCCAGCACCTCGGGGGGCTGGAACACCGGGGAGCTGTTTTTT. It is translated as CASTSGGWNTGELFF.

This clonotype appeared a single time. The J gene is TRBJ2-3, the V gene TRBV11-2, with 13 bases identical to TRBD2. V gave up 5 bases and J gave up 4 bases; unmatched junction bases: 6. Germline V gene data show CDR1 as SGHAT and CDR2 as FQNNGV. CDR3 length equals 16 residues. This CDR3 reads CASSTRTSGGADTQYF. The DNA of the CDR3 is TGTGCCAGCAGCACTCGGACTAGCGGGGGTGCAGATACGCAGTATTTT. The full variable domain, rest sourced from reference TRBV11-2 and TRBJ2-3, is EAGVAQSPRYKIIEKRQSVAFWCNPISGHATLYWYQQILGQGPKLLIQFQNNGVVDDSQLPKDRFSAERLKGVDSTLKIQPAKLEDSAVYLCASSTRTSGGADTQYFGPGTRLTVL.

This clonotype was detected only once. This rearrangement joins TRBV28 to TRBJ2-5; 13 bases fit TRBD2. The V gene's germline CDR1 is MDHEN and CDR2 SYDVKM. The CDR3 covers 16 residues. V trimming: 5 bases; J trimming: 3 bases; junction bases outside the gene matches: 6. CDR3 sequence reads: CASSQTSGGFKETQYF. The CDR3 nucleotides are TGTGCCAGCAGTCAGACTAGCGGGGGGTTTAAAGAGACCCAGTACTTC.

J is TRBJ1-3 and V is TRBV29-1; 9 nucleotides line up with TRBD1. Per germline, CDR1 SQVTM and CDR2 ANQGSEA. The J segment lost 4 bases and the V segment lost 2 bases, leaving 3 bases of the junction unmatched. CDR3 length equals 14 residues. CDR3 bases: TGCAGCGTTGAAATAACAGGGGGCGGAAACACCATATATTTT. Translated, it gives CSVEITGGGNTIYF.

This rearrangement joins TRBV5-4 to TRBJ2-1, with 10 bases lining up with TRBD2. Germline V CDR1 and CDR2: SGHNT, YYREEE (reference sequence). J gave up 6 bases and V 0 bases, and 3 bases lay outside the gene matches. This CDR3 spans 15 amino acids. DNA for the CDR3: TGTGCCAGCAGCTTGGGACTAGCGGGTACCAATGAGCAGTTCTTC. This sequence encodes CASSLGLAGTNEQFF.

The chain carries TRBV7-8 and TRBJ2-3; 10 nucleotides align to TRBD2. J gave up 4 bases and V 0 bases, and 4 bases lay outside the gene matches. Germline values: CDR1 SGHVS, CDR2 FQNEAQ. This CDR3 is 16 amino acids long. The CDR3 sequence: CASSLASTSGADTQYF. The CDR3 coding sequence is TGTGCCAGCAGCTTAGCCAGTACTAGCGGGGCAGATACGCAGTATTTT.

The chain uses TRBV7-2 and TRBJ2-7; the D gene could be TRBD1 or TRBD2 (5 bases each). The germline V gene has CDR1 SGHTA and CDR2 FQGNSA. This CDR3 is built from 14 residues. The germline V and J ends were trimmed by 5 bases and 1 base, with 12 bases remaining between them. The CDR3 sequence is CASSTGPGSYEQYF. The DNA for the CDR3 is TGTGCCAGCAGCACGGGGCCTGGTTCCTACGAGCAGTACTTC.

The chain employs TRBV3-1 and TRBJ2-3; 8 nucleotides match TRBD1. Germline-derived CDR1 and CDR2 are LGHDT and YNNKEL (reference sequence). V was pared by 4 bases and J by 10 bases, with 4 bases of the junction left unmatched. This CDR3 is 12 amino acids long. This CDR3 is CASSPQQGAQYF. For the CDR3, the DNA is TGTGCCAGCAGCCCCCAACAGGGGGCGCAGTATTTT.

The rearrangement joins TRBV5-1 to TRBJ2-5; tentative D call: TRBD1 (6 bases). CDR1 and CDR2 (germline): SGHRS, YFSETQ. There are 14 residues in the CDR3. The V gene lost 1 base and the J gene lost 1 base, with 8 bases spanning the gap. CDR3 nucleotides: TGCGCCAGCAGCTTGCAGGGGATCCAAGAGACCCAGTACTTC. It is translated as CASSLQGIQETQYF. The variable domain in full, with the rest retrieved from reference TRBV5-1 and TRBJ2-5, is KAGVTQTPRYLIKTRGQQVTLSCSPISGHRSVSWYQQTPGQGLQFLFEYFSETQRNKGNFPGRFSGRQFSNSRSEMNVSTLELGDSALYLCASSLQGIQETQYFGPGTRLLVL.

The chain recombines TRBV5-1 with TRBJ2-2; maybe TRBD2 (7 bases). The CDR3 runs 15 residues. Germline V gene lookup returns CDR1 SGHRS and CDR2 YFSETQ. V lost 1 base to trimming and J lost 6 bases, with 13 bases between them. The CDR3 is CASSLRGGQAGELFF. CDR3 nucleotide sequence: TGCGCCAGCAGCTTGCGCGGGGGCCAGGCCGGGGAGCTGTTTTTT.

The chain joins TRBV28 to TRBJ2-3, with 16 bases lining up with TRBD2. Germline V gene lookup returns CDR1 MDHEN and CDR2 SYDVKM. J gave up 5 bases and V 6 bases, and 8 bases lay outside the gene matches. CDR3 length equals 17 residues. The CDR3 DNA sequence: TGTGCCAGCAGGGCTACCGGGACTAGCGGGGGGGGAGATACGCAGTATTTT. As protein: CASRATGTSGGGDTQYF.

The chain uses TRBV20-1 and TRBJ2-5; TRBD2 aligns across 10 bases. This CDR3 spans 15 amino acids. CDR1 DFQATT and CDR2 SNEGSKA come from the germline V gene (reference sequence). Trimming cost V 0 bases and J 5 bases; bases outside gene matches: 6. DNA of the CDR3: TGCAGTGCTAGAGAACTAGCGGGGACTAGGGAGACCCAGTACTTC. This codes for CSARELAGTRETQYF.

About this clonotype: One junction end disagrees with the germline gene, perhaps due to a read error. The gene calls are TRBV20-1 and TRBJ1-1; 10 nucleotides line up with TRBD1. Germline CDR1 reads DFQATT; CDR2 reads SNEGSKA (reference sequence). The CDR3 extends over 16 amino acids. As DNA, the CDR3 is TGCAGTGCTGGAGACAGGGGGCACTCCATGAACACTGAAGCTTTCTTT. It yields the protein CSAGDRGHSMNTEAFF.